The 22 T cell receptor beta chains presented below share a single source sample, sequenced in a study of T cell repertoires in cytomegalovirus infection. TCRdb re-analysed the reads in MiXCR, keeping a single row per CDR3 protein. This table holds roughly 180,000 distinct CDR3 sequences, roughly a sixth found once. The sequenced sample was CD8+ T cells from PBMCs. The receptor source for this set is a human donor in good health (CMV status not recorded). Some clones in this sample may be carry-over from other donors' samples.

This clonotype was seen a few times. This chain joins TRBV27 and TRBJ2-1, with TRBD1 as a possible D gene (6 bases). CDR1 is MNHEY and CDR2 is SMNVEV in the germline V gene (reference sequence). The CDR3 runs to 14 residues. Trimming pared 3 bases from V and 3 bases from J, leaving 9 bases between. In nucleotides, the CDR3 is TGTGCCAGCAGTTTGGCAGGGGTCTACAATGAGCAGTTCTTC. As protein: CASSLAGVYNEQFF.

This clonotype appeared a few times. V and J are TRBV12-3 or TRBV12-4 and TRBJ2-5, with 7 bases lining up with TRBD1. After removal of 6 bases from V and 1 base from J, the junction contained 2 bases not matched to a gene. CDR3 length: 13 amino acids. The CDR3 bases are TGTGCCAGCAGCGGACAGGCCCAAGAGACCCAGTACTTC. Translated, it gives CASSGQAQETQYF.

This clonotype appeared a few times. The chain employs TRBV12-3 or TRBV12-4 and TRBJ2-7, with a tentative D call TRBD2 (7 bases). The CDR3 consists of 12 residues. V lost 3 bases and J 5 bases, leaving 8 bases between the germline ends. CDR3 region: CASSFGGHEQYF. The CDR3 region has the DNA TGTGCCAGCAGTTTCGGGGGGCACGAGCAGTACTTC.

V usage is TRBV7-8 and J usage is TRBJ1-5, with no clear D. V was clipped by 1 base and J by 0 bases, with 7 bases between them. Germline assignment: CDR1 SGHVS and CDR2 FQNEAQ. This CDR3 has 15 residues. The CDR3 sequence: CASSLEARSNQPQHF. The DNA for the CDR3 is TGTGCCAGCAGCTTAGAGGCCCGTAGCAATCAGCCCCAGCATTTT.

This clonotype was recorded at least ten times. The V call is TRBV7-9, the J call TRBJ2-4; no reliable D call. V lost 4 bases, J lost 0 bases, and 16 bases lay in between. CDR1 and CDR2 (germline): SEHNR, FQNEAQ (reference sequence). The CDR3 runs to 17 residues. The CDR3 bases are TGTGCCAGCAGCTCCCCCGCGGCAGCGATAGCCAAAAACATTCAGTACTTC. It encodes CASSSPAAAIAKNIQYF.

This clonotype came up a few times. The genes are TRBV5-8 and TRBJ2-1; D is unclear. The CDR3 sequence is 17 residues long. V was cut by 4 bases and J by 0 bases, with 17 bases left in between. The germline V gene has CDR1 SGHTS and CDR2 YDEGEE. CDR3 loop: CASSQAGVQVSYNEQFF. The CDR3 coding sequence is TGTGCCAGCAGCCAAGCTGGGGTTCAAGTCTCCTACAATGAGCAGTTCTTC.

This chain uses TRBV7-9 with TRBJ1-2; TRBD1 matches at 8 bases. The junction had 6 bases not matched to a gene; V was cut back by 7 bases and J by 8 bases. The CDR3 sequence is 12 residues long. In germline, CDR1 is SEHNR, CDR2 FQNEAQ (reference sequence). The CDR3 loop reads CASNAGGWGYTF. The CDR3 DNA reads as TGTGCCAGCAACGCAGGGGGCTGGGGCTACACCTTC.

The table lists this clonotype with a few counts. The CDR3 DNA reads as TGTGCCAGCAGCTACGAGCGGGGGTCCTCCACAGATACGCAGTATTTT. Protein: CASSYERGSSTDTQYF. This chain connects TRBV7-6 to TRBJ2-3; 8 nucleotides line up with TRBD2. The germline CDR1 and CDR2 sequences are SGHVS and FNYEAQ. The CDR3 sequence is 16 residues long. V shed 4 bases, J shed 2 bases, and the junction held 8 bases outside the gene matches. Complete variable domain (other parts from reference TRBV7-6 and TRBJ2-3): GAGVSQSPRYKVTKRGQDVALRCDPISGHVSLYWYRQALGQGPEFLTYFNYEAQQDKSGLPNDRFSAERPEGSISTLTIQRTEQRDSAMYRCASSYERGSSTDTQYFGPGTRLTVL.

The chain has TRBV20-1 and TRBJ2-7, with D possibly TRBD1 on 6 matching bases. CDR1 and CDR2 (germline): DFQATT, SNEGSKA (reference sequence). V was cut by 2 bases and J by 4 bases, with 9 bases left in between. The CDR3 spans 12 residues. The CDR3 DNA follows: TGCAGTGCTAGACGACAGGCTTACGAGCAGTACTTC. This gives the protein CSARRQAYEQYF.

J is TRBJ2-3 and V is TRBV28; 11 nucleotides match TRBD1. Germline V gene data show CDR1 as MDHEN and CDR2 as SYDVKM. CDR3 length: 16 amino acids. Trimming cost V 2 bases and J 0 bases; bases outside gene matches: 1. The CDR3, as DNA: TGTGCCAGCAGTTTAGGACAGGGGGCTAGCACAGATACGCAGTATTTT. It is translated as CASSLGQGASTDTQYF. Drawing the rest from reference TRBV28 and TRBJ2-3, the complete variable domain is DVKVTQSSRYLVKRTGEKVFLECVQDMDHENMFWYRQDPGLGLRLIYFSYDVKMKEKGDIPEGYSVSREKKERFSLILESASTNQTSMYLCASSLGQGASTDTQYFGPGTRLTVL.

This clonotype was counted ten times or more. The chain couples TRBV7-2 to TRBJ2-7; D possibly corresponds to TRBD1 (6 bases). From germline, CDR1 is SGHTA and CDR2 FQGNSA. Trimming removed 3 bases from V and 4 bases from J, with 7 bases in between. This CDR3 contains 12 residues. The DNA for the CDR3 is TGTGCCAGCAGCTTTACAGGGTACGAGCAGTACTTC. It specifies CASSFTGYEQYF.

This clonotype was picked up a small number of times. This sequence joins TRBV12-5 and TRBJ1-5; tentative D call: TRBD1 (5 bases). This CDR3 is built from 13 residues. Germline assignment: CDR1 LGHNT and CDR2 FRNRAP. Trimming stripped 6 bases from V and 9 bases from J, with 15 bases between. The CDR3 DNA sequence: TGTGCTAGTGGGCGAGACAGTCTTCGGCCCCAGCATTTT. This codes for CASGRDSLRPQHF.

This clonotype came up a few times. This rearrangement joins TRBV7-8 to TRBJ2-3; 8 bases line up with TRBD2. Germline V gene data show CDR1 as SGHVS and CDR2 as FQNEAQ. This CDR3 region has 15 residues. V trimming: 6 bases; J trimming: 6 bases; junction bases outside the gene matches: 11. CDR3 amino acids: CASRPSGSERDTQYF. The CDR3 DNA reads TGTGCCAGCAGGCCTAGCGGGTCGGAGAGGGATACGCAGTATTTT.

This clonotype came up a few times. The chain links TRBV7-3 to TRBJ2-7; D uncertain. CDR1 SGHTA and CDR2 FQGTGA come from the germline V gene. There are 14 residues in the CDR3. V lost 1 base, J lost 2 bases, and 9 bases lay in between. CDR3 residues: CASSLNPPPYEQYF. In DNA, the CDR3 is TGTGCCAGCAGCTTAAACCCCCCTCCCTACGAGCAGTACTTC.

The chain recombines TRBV11-2 with TRBJ2-2, with D unclear. Trimming removed 4 bases from V and 3 bases from J, with 12 bases in between. The germline gives CDR1 SGHAT, CDR2 FQNNGV. The CDR3 runs 15 residues. The CDR3 DNA is TGTGCCAGCAGCTCATACGACCGAGACACCGGGGAGCTGTTTTTT. Translating it yields CASSSYDRDTGELFF.

In its sample, this clonotype was seen a few times. In DNA form, the CDR3 reads TGTGCCAGCAGTCCGACCTTCGGGGACACTGAAGCTTTCTTT. It specifies CASSPTFGDTEAFF. The V call is TRBV7-6, the J call TRBJ1-1; D remains ambiguous. This CDR3 has 14 residues. Germline-derived CDR1 and CDR2 are SGHVS and FNYEAQ. Trimming pared 6 bases from V and 3 bases from J, leaving 14 bases between.

This clonotype was observed a handful of times. This rearrangement joins TRBV4-3 to TRBJ1-2; unclear D gene. CDR3 size: 15 residues. Germline CDR1 is LGHNA and CDR2 is YSLEER. Trimming left V 0 bases short and J 8 bases short, with 16 bases between. CDR3 residues: CASSQDKKDPWGYTF. Here the CDR3 DNA reads TGCGCCAGCAGCCAAGATAAAAAGGACCCTTGGGGCTACACCTTC.

This clonotype was detected only a few times. CDR3 bases: TGCAGGGGGGGGACTAGCGGGGGACCTTACAATGAGCAGTTCTTC. Its protein product is CRGGTSGGPYNEQFF. The V call is TRBV20-1, the J call TRBJ2-1; 14 bases fit TRBD2. Germline CDR1 is DFQATT and CDR2 is SNEGSKA (reference sequence). The CDR3 is 15 amino acids.

This clonotype was observed a handful of times. The genes are TRBV3-1 and TRBJ1-2; a possible D gene is TRBD1 (5 bases). V lost 4 bases and J 4 bases, leaving 13 bases between the germline ends. The germline CDR1 and CDR2 sequences are LGHDT and YNNKEL (reference sequence). CDR3 size: 14 residues. The CDR3 DNA reads as TGTGCCAGCAGCCGCAGACAGACCAGCTATGGCTACACCTTC. This codes for CASSRRQTSYGYTF.

This clonotype showed up just a few times. The chain joins TRBV11-1 to TRBJ2-7; perhaps TRBD1 as D (6 bases). The germline gives CDR1 SGHAT, CDR2 FQDESV (reference sequence). The V and J ends lost 5 bases and 3 bases respectively, with 11 bases between them. The CDR3 covers 13 residues. This CDR3 reads CASSARQDYEQYF. CDR3 nucleotides: TGTGCCAGCAGCGCAAGACAGGACTACGAGCAGTACTTC. The full variable domain, with the rest looked up from reference TRBV11-1 and TRBJ2-7, is EAEVAQSPRYKITEKSQAVAFWCDPISGHATLYWYRQILGQGPELLVQFQDESVVDDSQLPKDRFSAERLKGVDSTLKIQPAELGDSAMYLCASSARQDYEQYFGPGTRLTVT.

This clonotype was detected only a few times. The chain recombines TRBV7-6 with TRBJ2-1; D gene unclear. The CDR3 contains 14 residues. The germline V and J ends were trimmed by 0 bases and 3 bases, with 6 bases remaining between them. Germline loops: CDR1 SGHVS, CDR2 FNYEAQ. The CDR3 nucleotides read TGTGCCAGCAGCTTAGCCCTCGGCTACAATGAGCAGTTCTTC. Translation: CASSLALGYNEQFF.

The rearrangement links TRBV4-1 to TRBJ1-2, with D perhaps matching TRBD1 (5 bases). V lost 0 bases and J 2 bases, leaving 10 bases between the germline ends. Germline CDR1 and CDR2: MGHRA and YSYEKL. CDR3 length equals 15 residues. CDR3 protein: CASSQDGGSNYGYTF. Written as DNA, the CDR3 is TGCGCCAGCAGCCAAGATGGGGGATCCAACTATGGCTACACCTTC.